These 13 T cell receptor beta chains share one sample of origin, sequenced in a study of blood T cell repertoires in COVID-19. Measured with immunoSEQ multiplex PCR; TCRdb has only the in-frame clones, and not every one. Among tens of thousands of clones listed, about 86% were seen once. Specimen: peripheral blood. The receptors here all came from a human donor in a cohort sampled during active COVID-19.

The rearrangement uses TRBV28 and TRBJ1-5; no reliable D call. V was trimmed by 7 bases and J by 3 bases, leaving 13 bases between them. The CDR3 runs to 14 residues. Germline V gives CDR1 MDHEN, CDR2 SYDVKM. In DNA, the CDR3 is TGTGCCAGCACCCCAAGTGGAGTCAATCAGCCCCAGCATTTT. Translated: CASTPSGVNQPQHF.

This rearrangement joins TRBV9 to TRBJ2-2; TRBD1 agrees at 11 bases. Germline V CDR1 and CDR2: SGDLS, YYNGEE. The CDR3 runs to 16 residues. Trimming removed 5 bases from V and 4 bases from J; junction bases left unmatched: 7. The CDR3 DNA reads as TGTGCCAGCAGGCAGGGACAGGGGGTTGGCACCGGGGAGCTGTTTTTT. Protein product: CASRQGQGVGTGELFF.

J is TRBJ2-7 and V is TRBV9; the D gene is possibly TRBD2 (6 bases). Germline V CDR1 and CDR2: SGDLS, YYNGEE. There are 13 residues in the CDR3. Trimming removed 3 bases at V and 4 bases at J, with 11 bases between. CDR3 sequence: CASSGGSGYEQYF. For the CDR3, the DNA is TGTGCCAGCAGCGGTGGTAGCGGTTACGAGCAGTACTTC. Looking up the rest from reference TRBV9 and TRBJ2-7 gives the full variable domain: DSGVTQTPKHLITATGQRVTLRCSPRSGDLSVYWYQQSLDQGLQFLIQYYNGEERAKGNILERFSAQQFPDLHSELNLSSLELGDSALYFCASSGGSGYEQYFGPGTRLTVT.

The V and J genes are TRBV4-3 and TRBJ1-2; D is undetermined. V gave up 0 bases and J gave up 8 bases, with 7 bases separating them. The CDR3 loop spans 12 amino acids. Germline V gives CDR1 LGHNA, CDR2 YSLEER. The CDR3 loop reads CASSQDRVGYTF. CDR3 nucleotide sequence: TGCGCCAGCAGCCAAGATCGAGTAGGCTACACCTTC.

This chain uses TRBV7-2 with TRBJ1-1; D not resolved. Germline V gene lookup returns CDR1 SGHTA and CDR2 FQGNSA. This CDR3 is 12 amino acids long. V gave up 2 bases and J gave up 3 bases, with 4 bases separating them. Written as DNA, the CDR3 is TGTGCCAGCAGCTTACTATACACTGAAGCTTTCTTT. This codes for CASSLLYTEAFF.

The chain joins TRBV25-1 to TRBJ1-1; weak D call: TRBD1 (5 bases). This CDR3 contains 13 residues. CDR1 is MGHDK and CDR2 is SYGVNS in the germline V gene. V gave up 6 bases and J gave up 0 bases, with 8 bases separating them. The CDR3 is CASRQAMNTEAFF. The CDR3 DNA sequence: TGTGCCAGCAGACAGGCGATGAACACTGAAGCTTTCTTT. Based on the CDR3 plus reference TRBV25-1 and TRBJ1-1, the full variable domain is EADIYQTPRYLVIGTGKKITLECSQTMGHDKMYWYQQDPGMELHLIHYSYGVNSTEKGDLSSESTVSRIRTEHFPLTLESARPSHTSQYLCASRQAMNTEAFFGQGTRLTVV.

The chain recombines TRBV28 with TRBJ2-1, with 7 bases fitting TRBD1. Germline trimming cut 3 bases from V and 5 bases from J; bases unmatched to any gene: 7. The germline V gene encodes CDR1 MDHEN and CDR2 SYDVKM. The CDR3 consists of 15 residues. CDR3 coding DNA: TGTGCCAGCAGTTTGCTCCGGGACAGACACAATGAGCAGTTCTTC. As protein: CASSLLRDRHNEQFF.

This chain joins TRBV6-5 and TRBJ2-1, with 13 bases identical to TRBD2. There are 14 residues in the CDR3. Looked up from germline, CDR1 is MNHEY and CDR2 is SVGAGI. V lost 7 bases, J lost 9 bases, and 6 bases stayed unmatched. CDR3 in DNA: TGTGCCAGCACTACCGGGACTAGCGGGACTGAGCAGTTCTTC. Amino acids: CASTTGTSGTEQFF.

This chain links TRBV7-2 with TRBJ1-1; D remains unclear. CDR3 size: 15 residues. Trimming cost V 6 bases and J 5 bases, with 19 bases left between them. CDR1 and CDR2 (germline): SGHTA, FQGNSA. The CDR3 sequence: CASRSSGSSWTEAFF. CDR3 nucleotide sequence: TGTGCCAGCAGATCCAGCGGGTCGTCGTGGACTGAAGCTTTCTTT.

The chain carries TRBV30 and TRBJ1-6; 9 nucleotides agree with TRBD1. CDR1 is GTSNPN and CDR2 is SVGIG in the germline V gene (reference sequence). CDR3 size: 19 residues. Trimming cost V 5 bases and J 1 base; bases outside gene matches: 15. CDR3 coding DNA: TGTGCCTGGGGACCCGGACAGGGGAAGGCGACATCCTATAATTCACCCCTCCACTTT. Its translation is CAWGPGQGKATSYNSPLHF.

The chain employs TRBV7-8 and TRBJ1-2; tentative D call: TRBD1 (5 bases). Looked up from germline, CDR1 is SGHVS and CDR2 is FQNEAQ. Trimming pared 5 bases from V and 8 bases from J, leaving 27 bases between. This CDR3 spans 17 amino acids. The CDR3 DNA sequence: TGTGCCAGCAGCCCCACCCCCCCGGGAGGGGCCGATCGCGGCTACACCTTC. It encodes CASSPTPPGGADRGYTF.

This clone was seen a single time. The chain carries TRBV7-2 and TRBJ1-1; 7 positions agree with TRBD1. The germline CDR1 and CDR2 sequences are SGHTA and FQGNSA. J was trimmed by 0 bases and V by 2 bases; bases with no gene match: 6. CDR3 length: 16 amino acids. The CDR3 loop reads CASSLSRTGLNTEAFF. The CDR3 DNA follows: TGTGCCAGCAGCTTATCTCGGACAGGCCTGAACACTGAAGCTTTCTTT.

J is TRBJ1-6 and V is TRBV4-3; 7 positions match TRBD1. Trimming cost V 0 bases and J 10 bases; bases outside gene matches: 6. In germline, CDR1 is LGHNA, CDR2 YSLEER. CDR3 length: 15 amino acids. For the CDR3, the DNA is TGCGCCAGCAGCCAAGAAGACAGGGTGGGATCACCCCTCCACTTT. Its protein is CASSQEDRVGSPLHF.